Listed here is a single T cell receptor (beta chain). The data belong to a study of low-dose radiotherapy and immunotherapy resistance in tumors. As for the study in general: Participants were given intravenous cyclophosphamide 200 mg/m2 every two weeks, one day before radiation and immunotherapy. Daily oral aspirin at 300 mg began on cycle 1 day 1 and lasted four cycles.

Germline V gene lookup returns CDR1 MDHEN and CDR2 SYDVKM. The CDR3 has 12 residues. With 7 bases removed from V and 2 bases from J, the gap between germline ends came to 9 bases. cDNA synthesis used a TRAV/TRBV-specific primer set for both chains. TCRs underwent about 20 PCR cycles of amplification with a constant-region primer and V-primer adapter. The isolated mRNA underwent amplification through in vitro transcription. TCRdb ran MiXCR on the reads and lists one entry per CDR3 protein. This sample has about 9,800 distinct CDR3 sequences, with about 68% found just once. This receptor was obtained from a human donor with advanced metastatic prostate, ovarian, gallbladder or colorectal cancer (not recorded which). This table probably holds off-target reads from a library built for another chain. This rearrangement joins TRBV28 to TRBJ2-7; D is undetermined. CDR3 region: CASMSSTYEQYF. CDR3 coding DNA: TGTGCCAGCATGTCCAGCACCTACGAGCAGTACTTC.